This T cell receptor beta chain originates from a study of T cell repertoires in aging, cancer and after chemotherapy. On the study more broadly: Over several months to years, re-sampled healthy donor repertoires clearly shared clones.

As to this clonotype: Antigen unknown.

Regarding the study as a whole: Healthy donors lost TCR diversity with age mainly through richness, cancer patients through richness and evenness.

The CDR3 has 15 residues. Germline CDR1 is SGHDN and CDR2 is FVKESK. The V and J ends lost 4 bases and 0 bases respectively, with 13 bases between them. The template was genomic DNA from peripheral blood, not RNA. A mixed TRB-A/B primer pool amplified rearranged TRB by multiplex touch-down PCR. Each CDR3 protein is one row after TCRdb ran MiXCR on the multiplex PCR reads. The repertoire holds 2,500 to 3,500 distinct CDR3 sequences, about 35% seen once, with 40% to 50% in the top ten. The sequencing input was blood. The chain recombines TRBV14 with TRBJ2-7; perhaps D is TRBD1 or TRBD2 (5 bases each). The TCR sequence derives from a human donor in good health. The CDR3 bases are TGTGCCAGCAGCCCCCCGGGGCTACACTCCTACGAGCAGTACTTC. The encoded protein is CASSPPGLHSYEQYF.